The 6 T cell receptor beta chains below all came from one sample that was sequenced in a study of blood T cell repertoires in COVID-19. Libraries were prepared by immunoSEQ multiplex PCR; TCRdb keeps only in-frame clonotypes and omits some of them. The sample gives about 56,000 clones, approximately 81% of which show up once; about 16% is in the top ten. Sequencing used peripheral blood. Source of these receptors: a man in his sixties with COVID-19, enrolled during active disease.

This sequence joins TRBV19 and TRBJ2-3; 10 bases are shared with TRBD2. With 11 bases clipped from V and 2 bases from J, the junction kept 10 bases outside the gene matches. The CDR3 covers 15 residues. Germline CDR1 is LNHDA and CDR2 is SQIVND (reference sequence). The CDR3 loop is CACGASGGNTDTQYF. The CDR3 DNA is TGTGCCTGTGGGGCTAGCGGGGGTAACACAGATACGCAGTATTTT.

This clone was picked up one time. The chain combines TRBV3-1 (or the pseudogene TRBV3-2) with TRBJ1-2, with D uncertain. The germline V gene encodes CDR1 LGHDT and CDR2 YNNKEL (reference sequence). The CDR3 is 14 residues long. The germline V and J ends were trimmed by 1 base and 2 bases, with 8 bases remaining between them. The CDR3 is CASSQASTNYGYTF. The CDR3 nucleotides read TGTGCCAGCAGCCAAGCTAGCACCAACTATGGCTACACCTTC.

This chain joins TRBV19 and TRBJ2-5; D is perhaps TRBD2 (6 bases). The CDR3 length is 13 residues. The germline V and J ends were trimmed by 5 bases and 2 bases, with 9 bases remaining between them. In germline, CDR1 is LNHDA, CDR2 SQIVND (reference sequence). Written as DNA, the CDR3 is TGTGCCAGTAGTGTACGGGGGCAAGAGACCCAGTACTTC. It specifies CASSVRGQETQYF. Variable domain in full (rest from reference TRBV19 and TRBJ2-5): DGGITQSPKYLFRKEGQNVTLSCEQNLNHDAMYWYRQDPGQGLRLIYYSQIVNDFQKGDIAEGYSVSREKKESFPLTVTSAQKNPTAFYLCASSVRGQETQYFGPGTRLLVL.

This chain links TRBV5-1 with TRBJ1-4; 10 bases match TRBD1. The CDR3 sequence is 14 residues long. V lost 6 bases, J lost 5 bases, and 4 bases stayed unmatched. Germline CDR1 is SGHRS and CDR2 is YFSETQ. As DNA, the CDR3 is TGCGCCAGCATGAAGGGACAGGGGAATGAAAAACTGTTTTTT. The encoded protein is CASMKGQGNEKLFF. Variable domain in full (rest from reference TRBV5-1 and TRBJ1-4): KAGVTQTPRYLIKTRGQQVTLSCSPISGHRSVSWYQQTPGQGLQFLFEYFSETQRNKGNFPGRFSGRQFSNSRSEMNVSTLELGDSALYLCASMKGQGNEKLFFGSGTQLSVL.

The chain uses TRBV27 and TRBJ2-5; 7 bases are shared with TRBD2. The ends lost 7 bases at V and 3 bases at J; junction bases unmatched: 8. CDR3 length equals 14 residues. Germline CDR1 is MNHEY and CDR2 is SMNVEV (reference sequence). This CDR3 reads CASNSLGTKETQYF. CDR3 DNA: TGTGCCAGCAACAGCCTCGGGACTAAAGAGACCCAGTACTTC.

This sequence joins TRBV7-9 and TRBJ2-1, with D maybe TRBD1 (5 bases). Germline CDR1 and CDR2: SEHNR and FQNEAQ (reference sequence). The germline V and J ends were trimmed by 0 bases and 2 bases, with 8 bases remaining between them. The CDR3 contains 15 residues. CDR3 region: CASSLAREAYNEQFF. The CDR3 DNA reads as TGTGCCAGCAGCTTAGCCAGGGAAGCCTACAATGAGCAGTTCTTC.